These 8 T cell receptor beta chains were sequenced from one sample in a study of blood T cell repertoires in COVID-19. Measured with immunoSEQ multiplex PCR; TCRdb has only the in-frame clones, and not every one. The table lists about 83,000 clones, roughly 80% of them singletons. Sequencing input: peripheral blood. The receptors come from a woman over 75 with acute or convalescent COVID-19.

This clone was observed a few times. The chain is built from TRBV12-3 or TRBV12-4 and TRBJ1-2; D ambiguous. V gave up 6 bases and J gave up 8 bases, with 13 bases separating them. The CDR3 is made up of 12 amino acids. CDR3 residues: CASRVAGEGYTF. Here the CDR3 DNA reads TGTGCCAGCAGAGTAGCCGGGGAGGGCTACACCTTC.

The CDR3: CASSQRQGGYGYTF. The CDR3 region has the DNA TGCGCCAGCAGCCAAAGACAGGGGGGATATGGCTACACCTTC. J is TRBJ1-2 and V is TRBV4-3, with TRBD1 matching 9 bases. Trimming cost V 2 bases and J 5 bases; bases outside gene matches: 3. Germline CDR1 LGHNA, CDR2 YSLEER. CDR3 length equals 14 residues.

This chain uses TRBV30 with TRBJ1-4; tentative D call: TRBD1 (6 bases). The V gene's germline CDR1 is GTSNPN and CDR2 SVGIG (reference sequence). V was pared by 7 bases and J by 6 bases, with 15 bases between. This CDR3 is 13 amino acids long. CDR3 DNA sequence: TGTGCCTATTCGGGGGGGCTAGATGAAAAACTGTTTTTT. Protein: CAYSGGLDEKLFF.

The chain carries TRBV7-9 and TRBJ1-2; no firm D call. The V end was cut by 3 bases, the J end by 6 bases, with 8 bases between. The length of the CDR3 is 12 residues. Germline V lookup: CDR1 SEHNR, CDR2 FQNEAQ (reference sequence). The CDR3 is CASSFLQHGYTF. In DNA, the CDR3 is TGTGCCAGCAGCTTTTTACAACATGGCTACACCTTC.

The rearrangement links TRBV6-5 to TRBJ2-7, with D perhaps matching TRBD1 (7 bases). The CDR3 has 14 amino acids. V shed 5 bases and J shed 3 bases, with 14 bases lying between them. Germline assignment: CDR1 MNHEY and CDR2 SVGAGI. Written as DNA, the CDR3 is TGTGCCAGCAGTCGACAGGGACTGAACTACGAGCAGTACTTC. Its translation: CASSRQGLNYEQYF.

The chain employs TRBV19 and TRBJ2-3; 10 bases align to TRBD1. The CDR3 extends over 14 amino acids. The V gene end was trimmed by 3 bases and the J gene end by 3 bases; junction bases not matched to a gene: 0. Looked up from germline, CDR1 is LNHDA and CDR2 is SQIVND (reference sequence). For the CDR3, the DNA is TGTGCCAGTAGTATGGGACAGGGGACAGATACGCAGTATTTT. Translation: CASSMGQGTDTQYF.

The rearrangement uses TRBV19 and TRBJ2-3; 10 nucleotides match TRBD1. Germline loops: CDR1 LNHDA, CDR2 SQIVND (reference sequence). J gave up 0 bases and V 3 bases, and 9 bases lay outside the gene matches. The CDR3 is 18 residues long. CDR3 sequence: CASSIQGGQGSSTDTQYF. The DNA of the CDR3 is TGTGCCAGTAGTATCCAGGGGGGACAGGGGTCTAGCACAGATACGCAGTATTTT. Full variable domain (rest looked up from reference TRBV19 and TRBJ2-3): DGGITQSPKYLFRKEGQNVTLSCEQNLNHDAMYWYRQDPGQGLRLIYYSQIVNDFQKGDIAEGYSVSREKKESFPLTVTSAQKNPTAFYLCASSIQGGQGSSTDTQYFGPGTRLTVL.

The chain couples TRBV2 to TRBJ2-5; TRBD1 is a possible D gene (5 bases). V was cut by 7 bases and J by 5 bases, with 14 bases left in between. CDR1 SNHLY and CDR2 FYNNEI come from the germline V gene. This CDR3 is 13 amino acids long. CDR3: CASTQNRKETQYF. The CDR3 nucleotides read TGTGCCAGCACCCAAAACAGGAAGGAGACCCAGTACTTC.